These 21 T cell receptor beta chains were sequenced from one sample in a study of CD8 T cells in ankylosing spondylitis. TCRdb reanalysed the 5' RACE reads using MiXCR and keeps one entry per CDR3 protein. The table records about 100,000 distinct CDR3 sequences, about 9% of them present only once. Sequencing was performed on blood, either unsorted or a sorted T cell fraction (not recorded which). These receptors originate from a male donor with ankylosing spondylitis or in good health (not recorded which).

This clonotype was recorded at least ten times. The chain couples TRBV20-1 to TRBJ2-1; TRBD2 matches 8 bases. J gave up 2 bases and V 3 bases, and 6 bases lay outside the gene matches. Germline V gene lookup returns CDR1 DFQATT and CDR2 SNEGSKA (reference sequence). The CDR3 loop spans 15 amino acids. Written as DNA, the CDR3 is TGCAGTGCTAGTAGCAGAGCGGGGGCCTACAATGAGCAGTTCTTC. Residues: CSASSRAGAYNEQFF.

This clonotype was seen repeatedly, ten times or more. The chain couples TRBV7-8 to TRBJ2-7, with D possibly called TRBD1 or TRBD2 (6 bases each). This CDR3 is 16 amino acids long. Trimming took off 6 bases at V and 1 base at J, with 19 bases between the two ends. Germline lookup yields CDR1 SGHVS and CDR2 FQNEAQ. The CDR3 DNA is TGTGCCAGCAGAGGAGGGGGGTTTACTAAATCCTACGAGCAGTACTTC. As protein: CASRGGGFTKSYEQYF.

Many counts were recorded for this clonotype. The chain uses TRBV29-1 and TRBJ2-1; D remains unclear. Germline values: CDR1 SQVTM, CDR2 ANQGSEA. Trimming pared 6 bases from V and 0 bases from J, leaving 15 bases between. CDR3 length equals 15 residues. CDR3 coding DNA: TGCAGCGTCGTATTCCGTCACAGCTCCTACAATGAGCAGTTCTTC. Translation gives CSVVFRHSSYNEQFF.

This clonotype was counted at least ten times. V is TRBV5-1 and J is TRBJ2-1, with 8 bases matching TRBD1. J was trimmed by 8 bases and V by 6 bases; bases with no gene match: 7. The CDR3 extends over 13 amino acids. Germline assignment: CDR1 SGHRS and CDR2 YFSETQ. The CDR3 nucleotides are TGCGCCAGCAAAAGGGCAGGGGGCGATGAGCAGTTCTTC. Protein sequence: CASKRAGGDEQFF. The full variable domain, with the rest looked up from reference TRBV5-1 and TRBJ2-1, is KAGVTQTPRYLIKTRGQQVTLSCSPISGHRSVSWYQQTPGQGLQFLFEYFSETQRNKGNFPGRFSGRQFSNSRSEMNVSTLELGDSALYLCASKRAGGDEQFFGPGTRLTVL.

This clonotype was observed at least ten times. The chain uses TRBV29-1 and TRBJ1-3; D perhaps matches TRBD1 (5 bases). Germline V lookup: CDR1 SQVTM, CDR2 ANQGSEA. V was shortened by 4 bases and J by 0 bases, with 16 bases between the two germline ends. This CDR3 is built from 16 residues. Written as DNA, the CDR3 is TGCAGCGTTGTCGCTCGCGACAGCGGCTCTGGAAACACCATATATTTT. Residues: CSVVARDSGSGNTIYF.

This clonotype was observed a handful of times. The chain employs TRBV18 and TRBJ1-1; D unresolved. Per the germline V gene, CDR1 is KGHSH and CDR2 is LQKENI. Deletions cut 1 base from V and 6 bases from J, with 24 bases between. The CDR3 covers 18 residues. The CDR3 here is CASSPQVKGKSLGAEAFF. The CDR3 coding sequence is TGTGCCAGCTCACCACAAGTGAAGGGAAAATCCCTTGGCGCTGAAGCTTTCTTT. The full variable domain, with the rest looked up from reference TRBV18 and TRBJ1-1, is NAGVMQNPRHLVRRRGQEARLRCSPMKGHSHVYWYRQLPEEGLKFMVYLQKENIIDESGMPKERFSAEFPKEGPSILRIQQVVRGDSAAYFCASSPQVKGKSLGAEAFFGQGTRLTVV.

This clonotype occurred a few times. The rearrangement links TRBV3-1 to TRBJ2-7, with D maybe TRBD2 (6 bases). V was pared by 1 base and J by 2 bases, with 24 bases between. CDR1 is LGHDT and CDR2 is YNNKEL in the germline V gene (reference sequence). CDR3 size: 19 residues. The CDR3 bases are TGTGCCAGCAGCCAAGCAAGGCCAGGGAGGAATATCAATACCTACGAGCAGTACTTC. Translating gives CASSQARPGRNINTYEQYF.

Ten or more counts support this clonotype. CDR3 DNA: TGCGCCAGCAGCTTGACAACCTACGAGCAGTACTTC. Amino acids: CASSLTTYEQYF. The chain carries TRBV5-1 and TRBJ2-7, with D uncertain. The CDR3 sequence is 12 residues long. V was trimmed by 1 base and J by 2 bases, leaving 4 bases between them. Germline CDR1 and CDR2: SGHRS and YFSETQ.

A few counts support this clonotype. The chain couples TRBV11-1 to TRBJ2-7, with D possibly TRBD1 on 5 matching bases. The CDR3 consists of 13 residues. Germline V gives CDR1 SGHAT, CDR2 FQDESV (reference sequence). Between the trimmed V and J ends, which lost 5 bases and 4 bases, there was a span of 12 bases. This CDR3 reads CASSLDKEYEQYF. In DNA, the CDR3 is TGTGCCAGCAGCCTGGACAAAGAATACGAGCAGTACTTC. Full variable domain (outside the CDR3, taken from reference TRBV11-1 and TRBJ2-7): EAEVAQSPRYKITEKSQAVAFWCDPISGHATLYWYRQILGQGPELLVQFQDESVVDDSQLPKDRFSAERLKGVDSTLKIQPAELGDSAMYLCASSLDKEYEQYFGPGTRLTVT.

This clonotype was observed many times. The chain links TRBV28 to TRBJ2-4; 12 bases are a match to TRBD1. The length of the CDR3 is 16 residues. The germline V gene encodes CDR1 MDHEN and CDR2 SYDVKM. The V segment lost 6 bases and the J segment 9 bases; nucleotides outside the gene matches: 12. For the CDR3, the DNA is TGTGCCAGCAGCCCGCTCCGGGACAGGGGGCGGGGCATTCAGTACTTC. Encoded protein: CASSPLRDRGRGIQYF.

This clonotype has more than one count but fewer than ten. J is TRBJ2-7 and V is TRBV3-1; possible D gene TRBD1, 5 bases. Per germline, CDR1 LGHDT and CDR2 YNNKEL (reference sequence). The V end was cut by 5 bases, the J end by 4 bases, with 9 bases between. The CDR3 sequence is 12 residues long. As DNA, the CDR3 is TGTGCCAGCAGCAAGGGGCTTTACGAGCAGTACTTC. It translates to CASSKGLYEQYF.

The chain employs TRBV12-3 or TRBV12-4 and TRBJ2-2; D might be TRBD2 (7 bases). The CDR3 spans 15 residues. V was shortened by 3 bases and J by 6 bases, with 14 bases between the two germline ends. CDR3 in DNA: TGTGCCAGCAGTTTCTTCGGCGGGGGCCCCGGGGAGCTGTTTTTT. This codes for CASSFFGGGPGELFF.

In this sample, this clonotype turned up many times. This chain links TRBV27 with TRBJ2-6, with D maybe TRBD2 (5 bases). V lost 6 bases, J lost 5 bases, and 8 bases lay in between. This CDR3 spans 13 amino acids. Germline values: CDR1 MNHEY, CDR2 SMNVEV (reference sequence). The CDR3 here is CASSPGRANVLTF. The CDR3, as DNA: TGTGCCAGCAGCCCCGGGAGGGCCAACGTCCTGACTTTC.

The chain carries TRBV30 and TRBJ1-6, with D perhaps TRBD1 (5 bases). Per the germline V gene, CDR1 is GTSNPN and CDR2 is SVGIG (reference sequence). This CDR3 is 14 amino acids long. Trimming left V 2 bases short and J 5 bases short, with 10 bases between. The chain's CDR3 is CAWSTGRNNSPLHF. DNA of the CDR3: TGTGCCTGGAGTACAGGAAGAAATAATTCACCCCTCCACTTT.

The CDR3 DNA is TGTGCCAGCAGTTCCCCAGACTCTGAGCAGTTCTTC. It specifies CASSSPDSEQFF. The rearrangement joins TRBV28 to TRBJ2-1; D is unclear. Germline-derived CDR1 and CDR2 are MDHEN and SYDVKM. Between the trimmed V and J ends, which lost 4 bases and 9 bases, there was a span of 10 bases. The CDR3 extends over 12 amino acids.

This clonotype was seen ten or more times. V gene TRBV12-3 or TRBV12-4 combines with J gene TRBJ2-2; 7 nucleotides align to TRBD2. V lost 3 bases to trimming and J lost 6 bases; unmatched junction nucleotides: 7. The CDR3 is 15 amino acids. The CDR3 nucleotides are TGTGCCAGCAGTTTGAGGACTAGAATCTCCGGGGAGCTGTTTTTT. Its translation is CASSLRTRISGELFF.

This clonotype has more than one count but fewer than ten. The chain joins TRBV7-2 to TRBJ1-5; no clear D. The CDR3 contains 15 residues. With 3 bases removed from V and 4 bases from J, the gap between germline ends came to 13 bases. The germline CDR1 and CDR2 sequences are SGHTA and FQGNSA. The DNA for the CDR3 is TGTGCCAGCAGCTTTCGATCGGGGTTAAATCAGCCCCAGCATTTT. Its translation is CASSFRSGLNQPQHF.

The chain carries TRBV29-1 and TRBJ2-3, with 11 bases identical to TRBD2. The CDR3 length is 17 residues. CDR1 is SQVTM and CDR2 is ANQGSEA in the germline V gene. V shed 0 bases and J 6 bases; nucleotides not matched to a gene: 11. The CDR3 DNA sequence: TGCAGCGTTGAAGATAGGAATAGCGGGGGGGCGGTGGATACGCAGTATTTT. Protein: CSVEDRNSGGAVDTQYF.

At least ten counts were recorded for this clonotype. J is TRBJ2-3 and V is TRBV5-4; D remains ambiguous. The CDR3 runs to 15 residues. V lost 0 bases and J 1 base, leaving 9 bases between the germline ends. Germline V gene lookup returns CDR1 SGHNT and CDR2 YYREEE (reference sequence). The CDR3 loop reads CASSLAEGGTDTQYF. In DNA, the CDR3 is TGTGCCAGCAGCTTGGCGGAAGGCGGCACAGATACGCAGTATTTT.

At least ten counts were recorded for this clonotype. This chain joins TRBV9 and TRBJ1-1, with D unresolved. The length of the CDR3 is 14 residues. Germline lookup yields CDR1 SGDLS and CDR2 YYNGEE. Trimming stripped 2 bases from V and 1 base from J, with 9 bases between. The CDR3 sequence: CASSVGLENTEAFF. As DNA, the CDR3 is TGTGCCAGCAGCGTGGGGTTGGAGAACACTGAAGCTTTCTTT.

In its sample, this clonotype was seen many times. V gene TRBV11-3 combines with J gene TRBJ2-3; unclear D gene. Trimming cost V 5 bases and J 0 bases, with 12 bases left between them. There are 15 residues in the CDR3. CDR1 is SGHNT, CDR2 YENEEA, per germline. The CDR3 DNA reads as TGTGCCAGCAGCCCCACTCCTTTAAGCACAGATACGCAGTATTTT. Its protein is CASSPTPLSTDTQYF.